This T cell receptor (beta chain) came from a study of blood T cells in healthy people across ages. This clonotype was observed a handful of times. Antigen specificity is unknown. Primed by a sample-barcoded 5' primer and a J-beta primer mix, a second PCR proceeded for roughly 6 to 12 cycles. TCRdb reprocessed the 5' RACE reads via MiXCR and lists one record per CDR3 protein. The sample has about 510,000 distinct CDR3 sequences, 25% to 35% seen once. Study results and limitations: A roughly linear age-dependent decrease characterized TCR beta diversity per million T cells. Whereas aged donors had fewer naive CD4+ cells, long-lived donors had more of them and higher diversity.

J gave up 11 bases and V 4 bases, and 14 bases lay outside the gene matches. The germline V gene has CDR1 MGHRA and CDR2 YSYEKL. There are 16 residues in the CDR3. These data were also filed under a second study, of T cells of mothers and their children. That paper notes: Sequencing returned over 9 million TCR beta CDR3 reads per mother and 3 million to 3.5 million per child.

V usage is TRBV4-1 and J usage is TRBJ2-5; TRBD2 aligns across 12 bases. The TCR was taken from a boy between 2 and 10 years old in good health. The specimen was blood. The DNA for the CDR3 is TGCGCCAGCAGCCCTGGGACTAGCGGGTCCCGGGGGGAGCAGTACTTC. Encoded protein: CASSPGTSGSRGEQYF.